This T cell receptor beta chain originates from a study of tumour-infiltrating T cells in Burkitt lymphoma. Study summary: Survival, overall and progression-free, tracked with productive clonality.

This CDR3 contains 16 residues. V was trimmed by 4 bases and J by 0 bases, leaving 14 bases between them. The germline gives CDR1 MNHEY, CDR2 SVGAGI. Generated by immunoSEQ multiplex PCR, the TCRdb table keeps only in-frame clones and is missing some. Counted here are around 5,600 clones, more than 8% occurring once; the ten biggest clones make up about 2.2%. This chain joins TRBV6-5 and TRBJ2-3; D is unclear. This TCR came from a human donor with diffuse large B-cell lymphoma. The sample was tumor tissue. CDR3 residues: CASSSPRRPSTDTQYF. CDR3 bases: TGTGCCAGCAGTTCCCCCAGGAGACCTAGCACAGATACGCAGTATTTT.